This record covers a single T cell receptor (beta chain). This record belongs to a study of read filtering for tumor transcriptome and immune sequencing. From 300 to 450 ng of RNA, a library with molecular barcoded alpha/delta and beta/gamma adaptors was made. TCRdb re-derived calls from the reads in MiXCR, one entry per CDR3 protein. The table has under 40,000 distinct CDR3 sequences, 12% to 15% seen once. This receptor was taken from a donor over 35 with multiple myeloma. Input material: a population of CD138-negative cells sorted from bone marrow.

The CDR3 spells CASKRSGGSYEQYF. CDR3 coding DNA: TGTGCCAGCAAGAGGAGCGGGGGCTCCTACGAGCAGTACTTC. The chain has TRBV12-3 or TRBV12-4 and TRBJ2-7, with 8 bases that match TRBD2. The CDR3 has 14 amino acids. Germline trimming cut 7 bases from V and 0 bases from J; bases unmatched to any gene: 5.